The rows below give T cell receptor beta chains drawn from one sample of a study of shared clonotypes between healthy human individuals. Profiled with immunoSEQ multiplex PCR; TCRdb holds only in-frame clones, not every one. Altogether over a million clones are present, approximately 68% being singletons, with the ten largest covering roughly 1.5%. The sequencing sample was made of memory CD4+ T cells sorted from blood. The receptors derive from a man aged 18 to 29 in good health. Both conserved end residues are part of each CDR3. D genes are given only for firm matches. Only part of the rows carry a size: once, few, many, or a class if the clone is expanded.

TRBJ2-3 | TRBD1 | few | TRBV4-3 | CASSETPGTGVTDTQYF | TGCGCCAGCAGCGAAACCCCCGGGACAGGGGTCACAGATACGCAGTATTTT
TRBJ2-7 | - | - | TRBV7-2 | CASSLVGSSYEQYF | TGTGCCAGCAGCTTAGTCGGTTCCTCCTACGAGCAGTACTTC
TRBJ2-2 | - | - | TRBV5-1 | CASGGGTGELFF | TGCGCCAGCGGAGGAGGCACCGGGGAGCTGTTTTTT
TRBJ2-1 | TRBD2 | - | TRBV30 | CAWNREGTSGFEQFF | TGTGCCTGGAACCGAGAAGGGACTAGCGGGTTTGAGCAGTTCTTC
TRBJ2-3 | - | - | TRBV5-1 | CASSLVGRSTDTQYF | TGCGCCAGCAGCTTAGTGGGCAGAAGCACAGATACGCAGTATTTT
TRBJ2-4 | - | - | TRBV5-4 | CASSSSSARSKNIQYF | TGTGCCAGCAGCTCTAGTTCGGCTAGAAGCAAAAACATTCAGTACTTC
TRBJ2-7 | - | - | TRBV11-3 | CASSRDRDLQYF | TGTGCCAGCAGCCGGGACCGGGACCTGCAGTACTTC
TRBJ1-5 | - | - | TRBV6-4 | CASSDPKRQDSNQPQHF | TGTGCCAGCAGTGACCCGAAGAGGCAGGATAGCAATCAGCCCCAGCATTTT
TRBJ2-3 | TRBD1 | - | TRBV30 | CALSRDRGLNTQYF | TGTGCCTTGAGCCGGGACAGGGGGCTGAATACGCAGTATTTT
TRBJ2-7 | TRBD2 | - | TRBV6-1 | CASSALELAGVEQYF | TGTGCCAGCAGTGCCCTCGAACTAGCGGGAGTCGAGCAGTACTTC
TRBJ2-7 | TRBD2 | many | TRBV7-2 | CASSLHLSGTSYEQYF | TGTGCCAGCAGCTTACACCTGAGCGGGACCTCCTACGAGCAGTACTTC
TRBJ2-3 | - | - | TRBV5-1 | CASSVTPGLPSDTQYF | TGCGCCAGCAGCGTCACTCCGGGACTTCCCTCGGATACGCAGTATTTT
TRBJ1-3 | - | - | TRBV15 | CATSRDPGLVGGNTIYF | TGTGCCACCAGCAGAGACCCGGGCCTTGTGGGGGGAAACACCATATATTTT
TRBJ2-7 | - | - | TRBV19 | CASSMRGESYEQYF | TGTGCCAGTAGTATGCGAGGGGAGTCCTACGAGCAGTACTTC
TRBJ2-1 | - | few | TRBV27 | CASSASGSFYNEQFF | TGTGCCAGCAGTGCCTCCGGGTCGTTCTACAATGAGCAGTTCTTC
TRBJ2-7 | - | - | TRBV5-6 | CASSHGQTYEQYF | TGTGCCAGCAGCCACGGACAGACCTACGAGCAGTACTTC
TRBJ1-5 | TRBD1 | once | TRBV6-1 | CASSGEQGRSNQPQHF | TGTGCCAGCAGTGGGGAACAGGGGAGAAGCAATCAGCCCCAGCATTTT
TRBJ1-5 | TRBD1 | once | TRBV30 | CAWSARPGQGNQPQHF | TGTGCCTGGAGTGCACGACCGGGACAGGGTAATCAGCCCCAGCATTTT
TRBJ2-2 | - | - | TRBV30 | CAGRYPGRGNTGELFF | TGTGCCGGACGTTACCCTGGGCGCGGGAACACCGGGGAGCTGTTTTTT
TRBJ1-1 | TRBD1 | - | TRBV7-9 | CASSDRAWDTEAFF | TGTGCCAGCAGCGACAGGGCCTGGGACACTGAAGCTTTCTTT
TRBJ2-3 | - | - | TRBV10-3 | CAMASGLYTDTQYF | TGTGCCATGGCATCTGGACTGTACACAGATACGCAGTATTTT
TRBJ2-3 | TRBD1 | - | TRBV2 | CASSSTGVADTQYF | TGTGCCAGCAGCTCTACAGGGGTAGCAGATACGCAGTATTTT
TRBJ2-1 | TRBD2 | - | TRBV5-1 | CASSTTSGGTYNEQFF | TGCGCCAGCAGCACCACTAGCGGGGGGACCTACAATGAGCAGTTCTTC
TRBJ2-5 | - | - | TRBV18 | CASSPAVETQYF | TGTGCCAGCTCACCAGCGGTGGAGACCCAGTACTTC
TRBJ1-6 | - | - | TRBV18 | CASSRRESNSPLHF | TGTGCCAGCTCACGGAGGGAATCAAATTCACCCCTCCACTTT
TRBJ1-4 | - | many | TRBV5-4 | CASSLDREGRKLFF | TGTGCCAGCAGCTTGGACAGGGAAGGTCGAAAACTGTTTTTT
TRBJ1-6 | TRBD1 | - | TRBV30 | CAWRAVGGLNSPLHF | TGTGCCTGGAGGGCGGTAGGGGGCCTAAATTCACCCCTCCACTTT
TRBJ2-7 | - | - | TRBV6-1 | CASTAGDRRYEQYF | TGTGCCAGCACTGCGGGTGATAGGCGGTACGAGCAGTACTTC
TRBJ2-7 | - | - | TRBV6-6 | CASSPWDKQGAEQYF | TGTGCCAGCAGTCCCTGGGACAAGCAAGGGGCGGAGCAGTACTTC